The 21 T cell receptor beta chains below come from one sample, sequenced in a study of T cell repertoires in cytomegalovirus infection. TCRdb re-called the reads with MiXCR, one entry per CDR3 protein. Of 490,000 or so distinct CDR3 sequences listed, around 10% are singletons. The sample consisted of PBMCs. The receptors come from a human donor in good health (CMV status not recorded). Some clones in this sample may be carry-over from other donors' samples.

At least ten counts were recorded for this clonotype. The chain recombines TRBV5-1 with TRBJ2-1; no clear D gene. CDR1 is SGHRS and CDR2 is YFSETQ in the germline V gene. The CDR3 runs 14 residues. Between the trimmed V and J ends, which lost 1 base and 0 bases, there was a span of 5 bases. CDR3 amino acids: CASSLQSSYNEQFF. The CDR3 bases are TGCGCCAGCAGCTTGCAGAGCTCCTACAATGAGCAGTTCTTC.

The sample holds a few counts of this clonotype. The chain joins TRBV2 to TRBJ1-6; D is perhaps TRBD1 (6 bases). Germline lookup yields CDR1 SNHLY and CDR2 FYNNEI. Trimming left V 4 bases short and J 10 bases short, with 14 bases between. The CDR3 length is 14 residues. This chain's CDR3 is CASSGLEGESPLHF. The CDR3 DNA is TGTGCCAGCAGTGGCCTGGAGGGGGAATCACCCCTCCACTTT.

In its sample, this clonotype was seen many times. The J gene is TRBJ1-2, the V gene TRBV28, with D unclear. CDR3 size: 13 residues. Per germline, CDR1 MDHEN and CDR2 SYDVKM. The V gene lost 6 bases and the J gene lost 0 bases, with 8 bases spanning the gap. In nucleotides, the CDR3 is TGTGCCAGCAGCGCAGACTCTAACTATGGCTACACCTTC. Amino acids: CASSADSNYGYTF.

The chain recombines TRBV5-5 with TRBJ1-1; D is possibly TRBD1 (6 bases). The CDR3 covers 14 residues. Germline V gene sequence: CDR1 SGHKS, CDR2 YYEKEE (reference sequence). The V gene lost 1 base and the J gene lost 6 bases, with 13 bases spanning the gap. CDR3 in amino acids: CASSLILGAAEAFF. Here the CDR3 DNA reads TGTGCCAGCAGCTTGATCCTGGGGGCCGCTGAAGCTTTCTTT.

The sample holds many counts of this clonotype. The chain has TRBV6-6 and TRBJ2-7, with D possibly being TRBD1 (7 bases). The CDR3 spans 11 residues. In germline, CDR1 is MNHNY, CDR2 SVGAGI (reference sequence). The germline V and J ends were trimmed by 11 bases and 6 bases, with 14 bases remaining between them. The CDR3 DNA reads TGTGCCTCAGGGGGGTATGGCGAGCAGTACTTC. It translates to CASGGYGEQYF.

This clonotype occurred many times. The CDR3 spells CAWSNPDRGYFSGFF. The CDR3 coding sequence is TGTGCCTGGAGTAACCCCGACAGGGGATATTTTAGCGGATTCTTT. This chain joins TRBV30 and TRBJ1-1; TRBD1 matches at 8 bases. Germline CDR1 reads GTSNPN; CDR2 reads SVGIG (reference sequence). V was clipped by 2 bases and J by 14 bases; unmatched bases: 19. CDR3 length: 15 amino acids. Combining the CDR3 with reference TRBV30 and TRBJ1-1 gives the whole variable domain SQTIHQWPATLVQPVGSPLSLECTVEGTSNPNLYWYRQAAGRGLQLLFYSVGIGQISSEVPQNLSASRPQDRQFILSSKKLLLSDSGFYLCAWSNPDRGYFSGFFGQGTRLTVV.

This clonotype occurred many times. The chain has TRBV27 and TRBJ2-7; D ambiguous. The CDR3 loop spans 15 amino acids. Trimming left V 5 bases short and J 0 bases short, with 14 bases between. Germline values: CDR1 MNHEY, CDR2 SMNVEV (reference sequence). This CDR3 reads CASSTLQKSSYEQYF. In DNA form, the CDR3 reads TGTGCCAGCAGTACCCTACAGAAGTCCTCCTACGAGCAGTACTTC.

This clonotype was observed a handful of times. The V call is TRBV19, the J call TRBJ2-1, with a possible D match to TRBD1 (6 bases). Deletions cut 3 bases from V and 4 bases from J, with 10 bases between. The length of the CDR3 is 14 residues. Germline CDR1 LNHDA, CDR2 SQIVND (reference sequence). DNA for the CDR3: TGTGCCAGTAGTATGGGAACAGGGTACAATGAGCAGTTCTTC. Its protein is CASSMGTGYNEQFF.

In this sample, this clonotype turned up a few times. The chain uses TRBV20-1 and TRBJ2-3; 9 nucleotides agree with TRBD2. Per germline, CDR1 DFQATT and CDR2 SNEGSKA (reference sequence). V shed 4 bases and J 0 bases; nucleotides not matched to a gene: 2. The CDR3 totals 14 residues. As DNA, the CDR3 is TGCAGTGCTAAGACTAGCGGAAGCACAGATACGCAGTATTTT. Encoded protein: CSAKTSGSTDTQYF.

This clonotype was observed at least ten times. The chain combines TRBV12-3 or TRBV12-4 with TRBJ1-5; D not certain. There are 12 residues in the CDR3. V gave up 5 bases and J gave up 3 bases, with 5 bases separating them. The CDR3 DNA reads as TGTGCCAGCAGTCCCATCAATCAGCCCCAGCATTTT. Translation gives CASSPINQPQHF.

In this sample, this clonotype turned up many times. This sequence joins TRBV6-6 and TRBJ1-6, with 7 bases identical to TRBD1. V was pared by 5 bases and J by 10 bases, with 14 bases of the junction left unmatched. Germline V gene lookup returns CDR1 MNHNY and CDR2 SVGAGI (reference sequence). This CDR3 has 16 residues. The CDR3 protein is CASSLTDRAGGSPLHF. In DNA form, the CDR3 reads TGTGCCAGCAGTCTGACCGACAGGGCTGGCGGATCACCCCTCCACTTT.

Only a few counts were recorded for this clonotype. The V and J genes are TRBV15 and TRBJ2-1; D is possibly TRBD2 (6 bases). Germline V gene sequence: CDR1 LNHNV, CDR2 YYDKDF (reference sequence). The CDR3 extends over 16 amino acids. V shed 5 bases and J shed 2 bases, with 16 bases lying between them. CDR3 residues: CATSEGMEGAYNEQFF. CDR3 DNA: TGTGCCACCAGCGAAGGGATGGAGGGTGCCTACAATGAGCAGTTCTTC.

This clonotype has a count of ten or more. This chain connects TRBV7-3 to TRBJ1-1, with a possible D match to TRBD1 (5 bases). CDR1 is SGHTA and CDR2 is FQGTGA in the germline V gene. V lost 4 bases and J lost 2, with 8 bases in between. This CDR3 is 13 amino acids long. The CDR3 DNA follows: TGTGCCAGCAGCTCGGGGGTAAACACTGAAGCTTTCTTT. Its protein is CASSSGVNTEAFF.

In its sample, this clonotype was seen many times. The rearrangement joins TRBV19 to TRBJ2-5; the D gene could be TRBD1 or TRBD2 (6 bases each). Per germline, CDR1 LNHDA and CDR2 SQIVND (reference sequence). Trimming left V 8 bases short and J 0 bases short, with 10 bases between. This CDR3 has 13 residues. The CDR3 is CASGGQDQETQYF. The CDR3 DNA sequence: TGTGCCAGTGGGGGGCAGGACCAAGAGACCCAGTACTTC.

This clonotype was recorded many times. The chain has TRBV5-1 and TRBJ2-5; 10 nucleotides align to TRBD1. The CDR3 runs to 16 residues. Losses at the gene ends were 3 bases for V and 3 bases for J; bases not matched to a gene: 8. CDR1 SGHRS and CDR2 YFSETQ come from the germline V gene. The CDR3 loop is CASSWGDRGLEETQYF. The CDR3 nucleotides are TGCGCCAGCAGCTGGGGAGACAGGGGGCTGGAAGAGACCCAGTACTTC.

This clonotype was counted at least ten times. This sequence joins TRBV12-3 or TRBV12-4 and TRBJ1-2; the D gene is possibly TRBD1 (5 bases). V was clipped by 7 bases and J by 2 bases, with 14 bases between them. CDR3 length: 14 amino acids. In nucleotides, the CDR3 is TGTGCCAGCACCCGGGACCTCCAGAACTATGGCTACACCTTC. Protein sequence: CASTRDLQNYGYTF.

This clonotype was found a few times. The V and J genes are TRBV2 and TRBJ2-5; 7 bases line up with TRBD1. The V gene's germline CDR1 is SNHLY and CDR2 FYNNEI. Trimming cost V 5 bases and J 7 bases; bases outside gene matches: 10. CDR3 length equals 14 residues. CDR3 amino acids: CASSYGTAKGTQYF. CDR3 nucleotides: TGTGCCAGCAGTTACGGGACAGCCAAAGGGACCCAGTACTTC.

In its sample, this clonotype was seen many times. V is TRBV10-3 and J is TRBJ1-6, with 8 bases aligning to TRBD1. After removal of 4 bases from V and 0 bases from J, the junction contained 8 bases not matched to a gene. Germline V CDR1 and CDR2: ENHRY, SYGVKD. CDR3 size: 18 residues. The CDR3: CAISGTGQAFSYNSPLHF. The CDR3 DNA reads TGTGCCATCAGTGGAACGGGACAGGCCTTCTCCTATAATTCACCCCTCCACTTT.

This clonotype showed up many times. The chain employs TRBV5-5 and TRBJ2-2; D remains unclear. V was clipped by 3 bases and J by 4 bases, with 7 bases between them. The CDR3 contains 13 residues. CDR1 and CDR2 from the germline V gene are SGHKS and YYEKEE (reference sequence). The CDR3 here is CASSWQPTGELFF. The CDR3 region has the DNA TGTGCCAGCAGCTGGCAGCCCACCGGGGAGCTGTTTTTT. Variable domain in full (rest from reference TRBV5-5 and TRBJ2-2): DAGVTQSPTHLIKTRGQQVTLRCSPISGHKSVSWYQQVLGQGPQFIFQYYEKEERGRGNFPDRFSARQFPNYSSELNVNALLLGDSALYLCASSWQPTGELFFGEGSRLTVL.

This clonotype has ten or more counts. The J gene is TRBJ1-4, the V gene TRBV4-2; 8 bases align to TRBD1. The CDR3 totals 16 residues. V trimming: 4 bases; J trimming: 5 bases; junction bases outside the gene matches: 9. From germline, CDR1 is LGHNA and CDR2 YNFKEQ. The CDR3, as DNA: TGTGCCAGCAGCCGAGCCCCAGGGGGCAGGAATGAAAAACTGTTTTTT. Translation: CASSRAPGGRNEKLFF.

This clonotype was counted at least ten times. The V and J genes are TRBV6-5 and TRBJ1-6, with D possibly matching TRBD1 (5 bases). The CDR3 has 16 amino acids. CDR1 is MNHEY and CDR2 is SVGAGI in the germline V gene. The V and J ends lost 0 bases and 13 bases respectively, with 19 bases between them. CDR3: CASSYSGDRGPSPLHF. For the CDR3, the DNA is TGTGCCAGCAGTTACTCTGGCGATAGGGGCCCCTCCCCCCTCCACTTT.